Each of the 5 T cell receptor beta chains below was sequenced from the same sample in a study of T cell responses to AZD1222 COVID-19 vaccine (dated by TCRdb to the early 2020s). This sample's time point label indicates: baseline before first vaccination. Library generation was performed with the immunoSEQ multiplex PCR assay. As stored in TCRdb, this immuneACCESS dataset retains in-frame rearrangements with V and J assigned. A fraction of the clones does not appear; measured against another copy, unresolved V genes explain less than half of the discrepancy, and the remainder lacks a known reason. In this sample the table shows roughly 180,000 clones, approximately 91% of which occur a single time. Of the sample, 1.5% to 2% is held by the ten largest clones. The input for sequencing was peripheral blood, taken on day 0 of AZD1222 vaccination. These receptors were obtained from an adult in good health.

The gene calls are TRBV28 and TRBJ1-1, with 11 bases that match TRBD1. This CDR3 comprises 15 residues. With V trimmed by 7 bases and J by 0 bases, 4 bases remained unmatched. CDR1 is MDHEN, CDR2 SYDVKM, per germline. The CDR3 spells CASKGTGGMNTEAFF. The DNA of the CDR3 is TGTGCCAGCAAAGGGACAGGGGGAATGAACACTGAAGCTTTCTTT.

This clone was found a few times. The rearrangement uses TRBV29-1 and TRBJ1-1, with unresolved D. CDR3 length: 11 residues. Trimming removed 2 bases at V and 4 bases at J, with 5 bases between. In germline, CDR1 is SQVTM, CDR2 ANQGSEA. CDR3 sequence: CSVELSTEAFF. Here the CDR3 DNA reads TGCAGCGTTGAACTGAGCACTGAAGCTTTCTTT.

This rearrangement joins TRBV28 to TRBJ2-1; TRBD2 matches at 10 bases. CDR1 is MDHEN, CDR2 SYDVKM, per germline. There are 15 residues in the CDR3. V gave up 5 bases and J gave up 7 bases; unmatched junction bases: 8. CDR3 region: CASSQAGGPRNEQFF. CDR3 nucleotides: TGTGCCAGCAGTCAAGCGGGGGGGCCAAGAAATGAGCAGTTCTTC.

The CDR3 protein is CSVDGTGGYEQYF. The CDR3 DNA reads TGCAGCGTTGATGGGACAGGGGGCTACGAGCAGTACTTC. J is TRBJ2-7 and V is TRBV29-1; 11 nucleotides match TRBD1. This CDR3 region has 13 residues. V trimming: 3 bases; J trimming: 3 bases; junction bases outside the gene matches: 1. Germline V gives CDR1 SQVTM, CDR2 ANQGSEA.

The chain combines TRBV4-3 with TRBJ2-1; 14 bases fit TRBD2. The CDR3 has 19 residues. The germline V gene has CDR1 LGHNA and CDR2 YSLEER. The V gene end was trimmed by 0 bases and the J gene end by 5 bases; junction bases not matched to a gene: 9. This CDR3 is CASSQDLVTSGRANNEQFF. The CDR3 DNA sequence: TGCGCCAGCAGCCAAGATTTAGTGACTAGCGGGAGGGCTAACAATGAGCAGTTCTTC.